The source of this T cell receptor beta chain is a study of blood T cells in healthy people across ages. Through a sample-barcoded 5' primer and a J-beta primer mix, a second PCR was run for roughly 6 to 11 cycles. TCRdb ran MiXCR on the 5' RACE reads and lists one entry per CDR3 protein. The table shows some 1.5 million distinct CDR3 sequences, with 35% to 45% occurring only once. This CDR3 region has 16 residues. Between the trimmed V and J ends, which lost 0 bases and 6 bases, there was a span of 15 bases. The germline gives CDR1 SEHNR, CDR2 FQNEAQ (reference sequence). In the case of this clonotype: Its antigen remains unidentified.

Study-wide results and limits: Versus aged donors, long-lived donors had higher diversity and more naive CD4+ cells.

V gene TRBV7-9 combines with J gene TRBJ2-1; D unresolved. Input material: blood. The clonotype originates from a young woman in good health. This chain's CDR3 is CASSLAGQSNGNEQFF. For the CDR3, the DNA is TGTGCCAGCAGCTTAGCTGGTCAGTCAAATGGCAATGAGCAGTTCTTC.